This record concerns one T cell receptor (beta chain) sequence. This specimen comes from a study of T cell responses to AZD1222 COVID-19 vaccine. Assay used: immunoSEQ multiplex PCR; TCRdb lists only in-frame clones, some missing. The data hold about 88,000 clones, with about 93% observed a single time. In germline, CDR1 is SGHKS, CDR2 YYEKEE (reference sequence). The CDR3 is made up of 12 amino acids. With 5 bases removed from V and 2 bases from J, the gap between germline ends came to 6 bases. The receptor comes from an adult in good health. This chain links TRBV5-5 with TRBJ2-3; the D is unclear. This sample comprised peripheral blood, obtained on day 0 of MenACWY control vaccination. CDR3 coding DNA: TGTGCCAGCAGAGGGCCCACAGATACGCAGTATTTT. This sequence encodes CASRGPTDTQYF.